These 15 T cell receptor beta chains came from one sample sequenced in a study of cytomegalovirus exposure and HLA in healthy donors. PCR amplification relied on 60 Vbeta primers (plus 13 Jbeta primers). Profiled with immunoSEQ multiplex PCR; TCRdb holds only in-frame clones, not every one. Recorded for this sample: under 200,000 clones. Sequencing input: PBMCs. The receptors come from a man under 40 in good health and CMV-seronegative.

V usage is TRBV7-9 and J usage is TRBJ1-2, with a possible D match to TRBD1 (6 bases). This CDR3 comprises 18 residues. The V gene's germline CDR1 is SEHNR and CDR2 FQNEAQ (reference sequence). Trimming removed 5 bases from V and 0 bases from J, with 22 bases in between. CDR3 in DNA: TGTGCCAGCAGCCATCCGACCGGGGACAAGAAATCTAACTATGGCTACACCTTC. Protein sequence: CASSHPTGDKKSNYGYTF.

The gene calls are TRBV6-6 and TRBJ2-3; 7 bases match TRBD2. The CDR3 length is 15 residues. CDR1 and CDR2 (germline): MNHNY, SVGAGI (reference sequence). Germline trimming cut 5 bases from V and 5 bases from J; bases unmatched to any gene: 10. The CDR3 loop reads CASSHPGGGVDTQYF. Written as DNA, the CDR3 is TGTGCCAGCAGTCACCCGGGGGGTGGAGTAGATACGCAGTATTTT.

DNA of the CDR3: TGTGCCAGCAGTGGGGGACAGGGGGCCTCCGGGGAGCTGTTTTTT. Its protein product is CASSGGQGASGELFF. The J gene is TRBJ2-2, the V gene TRBV2, with 12 bases lining up with TRBD1. Per the germline V gene, CDR1 is SNHLY and CDR2 is FYNNEI. Trimming removed 4 bases from V and 6 bases from J; junction bases left unmatched: 3. This CDR3 spans 15 amino acids.

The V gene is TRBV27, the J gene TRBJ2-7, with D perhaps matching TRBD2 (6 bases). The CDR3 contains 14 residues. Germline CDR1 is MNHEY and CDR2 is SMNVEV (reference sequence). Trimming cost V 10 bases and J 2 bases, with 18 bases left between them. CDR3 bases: TGTGCCACCGGGGGATTAGGCGAAACCTACGAGCAGTACTTC. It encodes CATGGLGETYEQYF.

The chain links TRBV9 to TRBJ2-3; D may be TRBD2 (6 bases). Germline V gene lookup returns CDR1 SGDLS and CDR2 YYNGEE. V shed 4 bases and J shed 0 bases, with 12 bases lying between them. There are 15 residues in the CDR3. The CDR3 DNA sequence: TGTGCCAGCAGCTTTAGCGGAGTCAGCACAGATACGCAGTATTTT. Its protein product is CASSFSGVSTDTQYF.

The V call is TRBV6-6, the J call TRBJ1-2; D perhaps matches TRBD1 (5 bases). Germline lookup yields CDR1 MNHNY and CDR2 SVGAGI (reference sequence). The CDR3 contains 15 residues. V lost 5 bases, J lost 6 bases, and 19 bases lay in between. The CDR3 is CASSPGLPGTNGYTF. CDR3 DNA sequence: TGTGCCAGCAGTCCGGGACTCCCGGGCACGAATGGCTACACCTTC.

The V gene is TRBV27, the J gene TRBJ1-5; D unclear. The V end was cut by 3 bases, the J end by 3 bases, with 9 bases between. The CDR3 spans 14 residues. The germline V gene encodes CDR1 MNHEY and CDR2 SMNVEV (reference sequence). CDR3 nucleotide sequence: TGTGCCAGCAGTTTTTCGGTTGACAATCAGCCCCAGCATTTT. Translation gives CASSFSVDNQPQHF.

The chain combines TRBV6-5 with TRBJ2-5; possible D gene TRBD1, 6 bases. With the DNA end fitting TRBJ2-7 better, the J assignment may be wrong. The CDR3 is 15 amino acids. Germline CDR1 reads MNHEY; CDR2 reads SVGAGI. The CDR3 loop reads CASSSSHTGSYEQYF. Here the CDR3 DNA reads TGTGCCAGCAGTTCCTCCCACACAGGGTCCTACGAGCAGTACTTC.

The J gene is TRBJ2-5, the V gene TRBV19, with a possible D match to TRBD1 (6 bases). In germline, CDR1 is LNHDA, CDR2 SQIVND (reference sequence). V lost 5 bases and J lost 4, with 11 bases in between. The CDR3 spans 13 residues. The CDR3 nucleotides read TGTGCCAGTAGTCCCGGACAGCGAGAGACCCAGTACTTC. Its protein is CASSPGQRETQYF.

The CDR3: CASRPGGRVDYGYTF. The CDR3 DNA follows: TGTGCCAGCAGGCCGGGGGGGCGGGTGGACTATGGCTACACCTTC. V gene TRBV7-2 combines with J gene TRBJ1-2, with a tentative D call TRBD1 (6 bases). The CDR3 length is 15 residues. The V end lost 6 bases, the J end lost 3 bases, and 17 bases lay between the germline ends. Germline V CDR1 and CDR2: SGHTA, FQGNSA.

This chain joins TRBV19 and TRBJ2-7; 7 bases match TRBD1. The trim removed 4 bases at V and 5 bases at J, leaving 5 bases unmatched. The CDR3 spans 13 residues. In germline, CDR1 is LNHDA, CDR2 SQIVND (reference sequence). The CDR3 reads CASSRQGSHEQYF. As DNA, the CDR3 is TGTGCCAGTAGTAGACAGGGTTCCCACGAGCAGTACTTC.

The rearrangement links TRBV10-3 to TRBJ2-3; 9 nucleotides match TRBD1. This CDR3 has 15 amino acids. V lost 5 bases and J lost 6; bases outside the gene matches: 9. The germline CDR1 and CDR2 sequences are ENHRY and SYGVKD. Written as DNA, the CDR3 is TGTGCCATCAGTCCCGGGACAGGGATCGGGGATACGCAGTATTTT. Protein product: CAISPGTGIGDTQYF.

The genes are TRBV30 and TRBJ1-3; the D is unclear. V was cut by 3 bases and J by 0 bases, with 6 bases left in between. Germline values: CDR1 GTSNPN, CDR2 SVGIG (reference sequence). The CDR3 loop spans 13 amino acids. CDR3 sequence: CAWSVVSGNTIYF. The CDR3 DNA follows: TGTGCCTGGAGCGTCGTCTCTGGAAACACCATATATTTT. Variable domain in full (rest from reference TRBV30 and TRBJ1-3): SQTIHQWPATLVQPVGSPLSLECTVEGTSNPNLYWYRQAAGRGLQLLFYSVGIGQISSEVPQNLSASRPQDRQFILSSKKLLLSDSGFYLCAWSVVSGNTIYFGEGSWLTVV.

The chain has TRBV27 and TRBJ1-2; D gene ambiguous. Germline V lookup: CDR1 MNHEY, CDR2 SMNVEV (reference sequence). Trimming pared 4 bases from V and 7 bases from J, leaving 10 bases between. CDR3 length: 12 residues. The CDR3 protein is CASSSGPGGYTF. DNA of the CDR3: TGTGCCAGCAGTTCTGGTCCGGGTGGCTACACCTTC.

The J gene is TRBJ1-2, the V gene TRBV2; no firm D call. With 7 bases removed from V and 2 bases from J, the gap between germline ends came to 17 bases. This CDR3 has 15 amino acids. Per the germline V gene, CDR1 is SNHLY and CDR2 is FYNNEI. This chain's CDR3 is CASIEGEGSNYGYTF. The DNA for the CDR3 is TGTGCCAGCATCGAGGGAGAGGGATCGAACTATGGCTACACCTTC.